The next 5 T cell receptor beta chains were all read from a single sample in a study of blood T cell repertoires in COVID-19. Method: immunoSEQ multiplex PCR; TCRdb's copy keeps in-frame clones and lacks some. The sample has about 21,000 clones, roughly 85% seen once. Sequencing was performed on peripheral blood. Source of these receptors: a human donor in a cohort sampled during active COVID-19.

V gene TRBV5-4 combines with J gene TRBJ1-6; 9 bases are shared with TRBD1. The V and J ends lost 3 bases and 7 bases, in that order; junction bases with no gene match: 8. From germline, CDR1 is SGHNT and CDR2 YYREEE (reference sequence). The CDR3 is 16 residues long. The CDR3 bases are TGTGCCAGCAGCTGGGGAGGAGGGACAGGGAATTCACCCCTCCACTTT. Its translation is CASSWGGGTGNSPLHF.

Only a few counts were recorded for this clone. The chain employs TRBV30 and TRBJ1-6, with D unresolved. V shed 5 bases and J shed 9 bases, with 11 bases lying between them. The CDR3 contains 12 residues. CDR1 is GTSNPN and CDR2 is SVGIG in the germline V gene (reference sequence). This CDR3 is CAWDMRVSPLHF. CDR3 nucleotide sequence: TGTGCCTGGGACATGAGGGTTTCACCCCTCCACTTT.

V gene TRBV5-5 combines with J gene TRBJ1-4, with 7 bases aligning to TRBD1. The germline CDR1 and CDR2 sequences are SGHKS and YYEKEE (reference sequence). The CDR3 runs 16 residues. With 4 bases clipped from V and 0 bases from J, the junction kept 6 bases outside the gene matches. The CDR3 DNA is TGTGCCAGCAGCCGACAGGGCCCTGCAACTAATGAAAAACTGTTTTTT. Translation: CASSRQGPATNEKLFF.

The chain links TRBV2 to TRBJ2-3, with a possible D match to TRBD2 (6 bases). Trimming cost V 7 bases and J 5 bases, with 16 bases left between them. The CDR3 extends over 14 amino acids. CDR1 is SNHLY, CDR2 FYNNEI, per germline. CDR3 DNA sequence: TGTGCCAGCACCGAGACTAGAAATGGAGATACGCAGTATTTT. Protein sequence: CASTETRNGDTQYF.

The V call is TRBV6-5, the J call TRBJ2-7, with TRBD1 identical over 9 bases. The CDR3 loop spans 15 amino acids. V gave up 10 bases and J gave up 6 bases; unmatched junction bases: 16. The germline V gene encodes CDR1 MNHEY and CDR2 SVGAGI. The CDR3 is CATRTNAQGAREQYF. CDR3 coding DNA: TGTGCCACCCGGACAAACGCACAGGGGGCTCGCGAGCAGTACTTC.